The following is a T cell receptor (beta chain) sequence with its context. Its antigen is not known. This library used around 0.4 ug RNA and molecular barcoded adaptors spanning alpha/delta and beta/gamma chains. TCRdb independently ran MiXCR on the reads; one entry per CDR3 protein. This table holds about 62,000 distinct CDR3 sequences, about 19% found once. These data come from a study of read filtering for tumor transcriptome and immune sequencing. Study summary: Revised staging placed fewer than ten patients in R-ISS I, about 17 in II, more than 5 in III.

Whole-study findings and limits: Even smaller IR-seq throughput identified most shared clonotypes.

The CDR3 length is 14 residues. V lost 5 bases, J lost 7 bases, and 17 bases lay in between. Germline CDR1 reads SGHAT; CDR2 reads FQNNGV. The TCR originated in a donor at least 40 years old with multiple myeloma. This chain joins TRBV11-2 and TRBJ2-5, with a possible D match to TRBD1 (6 bases). Sequencing was carried out using a population of CD138-negative cells sorted from bone marrow. The CDR3 loop is CASSPGHLLGTQYF. In DNA, the CDR3 is TGTGCCAGCAGCCCGGGACACCTCTTAGGGACCCAGTACTTC.